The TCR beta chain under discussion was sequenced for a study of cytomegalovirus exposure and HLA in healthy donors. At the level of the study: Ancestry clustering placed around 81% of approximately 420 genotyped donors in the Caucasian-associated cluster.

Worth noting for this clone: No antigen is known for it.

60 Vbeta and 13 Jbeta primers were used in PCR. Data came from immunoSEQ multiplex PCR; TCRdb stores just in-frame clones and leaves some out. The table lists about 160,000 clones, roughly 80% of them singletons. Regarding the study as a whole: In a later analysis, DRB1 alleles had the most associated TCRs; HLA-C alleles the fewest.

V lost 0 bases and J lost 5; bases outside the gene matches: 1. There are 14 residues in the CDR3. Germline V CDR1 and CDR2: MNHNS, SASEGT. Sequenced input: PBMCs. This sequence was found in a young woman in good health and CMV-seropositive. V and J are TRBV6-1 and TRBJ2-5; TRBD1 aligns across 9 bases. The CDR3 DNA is TGTGCCAGCAGTGAAGCGGGGACAGGGGAGACCCAGTACTTC. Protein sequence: CASSEAGTGETQYF.